The 30 T cell receptor beta chains listed next were all sequenced from one sample in a study of cytomegalovirus exposure and HLA in healthy donors (dated by TCRdb to 2015 to 2018). The library came from the immunoSEQ multiplex PCR assay. For the multiplex PCR, a mixture combining 60 forward primers for TCR Vbeta segments and 13 reverse primers for TCR Jbeta segments was used. The source is immuneACCESS, and TCRdb retained only in-frame sequences with V and J called. Part of the clones is not carried over; for the studies checked, unresolved V genes explain less than half of this, and the remainder is unexplained. Within this sample are 150,000 to 200,000 clones, with about 71% of them counted one time only. The top ten clonotypes cover 2.8% of the sample. Material: PBMCs. The receptors shown here come from a woman between 40 and 50 years old in good health and CMV-seropositive.

CDR3 amino acids: CASSYSGVSEKLFF. CDR3 bases: TGTGCCAGCAGTTACTCAGGGGTTTCTGAAAAACTGTTTTTT. The chain employs TRBV6-5 and TRBJ1-4, with D perhaps matching TRBD1 (5 bases). The CDR3 consists of 14 residues. Trimming removed 0 bases from V and 7 bases from J, with 9 bases in between. Germline V gene sequence: CDR1 MNHEY, CDR2 SVGAGI.

This clone was observed a few times. Additional DNA sequences in this sample encode the identical CDR3. The CDR3 sequence: CSARGTEAFF. In nucleotides, the CDR3 is TGCAGTGCCAGGGGCACTGAAGCTTTCTTT. The gene calls are TRBV20-1 and TRBJ1-1; D is perhaps TRBD1 (6 bases). Trimming pared 6 bases from V and 4 bases from J, leaving 6 bases between. CDR3 length: 10 amino acids. Germline V gene lookup returns CDR1 DFQATT and CDR2 SNEGSKA (reference sequence).

The chain has TRBV6-5 and TRBJ2-5; possible D gene TRBD2, 5 bases. This CDR3 has 14 amino acids. Trimming removed 3 bases at V and 4 bases at J, with 12 bases between. CDR1 MNHEY and CDR2 SVGAGI come from the germline V gene. In DNA, the CDR3 is TGTGCCAGCAGTTATTTAAGGACTCTAGAGACCCAGTACTTC. It is translated as CASSYLRTLETQYF.

J is TRBJ1-1 and V is TRBV7-2; 7 nucleotides align to TRBD1. Trimming cost V 5 bases and J 1 base; bases outside gene matches: 10. The CDR3 spans 16 residues. Germline CDR1 SGHTA, CDR2 FQGNSA. The CDR3 is CASSPVGGWANTEAFF. The CDR3 region has the DNA TGTGCCAGCAGCCCGGTAGGGGGCTGGGCGAACACTGAAGCTTTCTTT. The full variable domain, with the rest looked up from reference TRBV7-2 and TRBJ1-1, is GAGVSQSPSNKVTEKGKDVELRCDPISGHTALYWYRQSLGQGLEFLIYFQGNSAPDKSGLPSDRFSAERTGGSVSTLTIQRTQQEDSAVYLCASSPVGGWANTEAFFGQGTRLTVV.

This clone was recorded a few times. The chain carries TRBV4-1 and TRBJ2-7, with 7 bases aligning to TRBD1. The CDR3 sequence is 13 residues long. V shed 4 bases and J 6 bases; nucleotides not matched to a gene: 6. In germline, CDR1 is MGHRA, CDR2 YSYEKL. This CDR3 is CASSPLTGVEQYF. For the CDR3, the DNA is TGCGCCAGCAGCCCATTAACAGGGGTCGAGCAGTACTTC.

In this sample, this clone turned up a few times. The chain has TRBV4-1 and TRBJ1-1; TRBD1 aligns across 8 bases. CDR1 and CDR2 (germline): MGHRA, YSYEKL. V gave up 3 bases and J gave up 5 bases; unmatched junction bases: 8. The CDR3 length is 15 residues. The CDR3 spells CASSQYSGGSTEAFF. The CDR3 DNA reads TGCGCCAGCAGCCAGTATTCAGGGGGCAGTACTGAAGCTTTCTTT.

V gene TRBV4-3 combines with J gene TRBJ2-4; 11 bases match TRBD2. The germline V gene encodes CDR1 LGHNA and CDR2 YSLEER. This CDR3 contains 16 residues. Trimming removed 0 bases from V and 7 bases from J; junction bases left unmatched: 5. In DNA, the CDR3 is TGCGCCAGCAGCCAAGATCGAACTAGCGGGGGTAACATTCAGTACTTC. It translates to CASSQDRTSGGNIQYF.

The J gene is TRBJ2-3, the V gene TRBV4-3, with TRBD2 identical over 7 bases. The V gene end was trimmed by 0 bases and the J gene end by 4 bases; junction bases not matched to a gene: 7. The CDR3 totals 16 residues. Germline CDR1 is LGHNA and CDR2 is YSLEER. This CDR3 reads CASSQDGEGRPDTQYF. The DNA of the CDR3 is TGCGCCAGCAGCCAAGATGGGGAGGGGAGGCCAGATACGCAGTATTTT.

The chain recombines TRBV28 with TRBJ2-1, with 7 bases fitting TRBD2. CDR1 and CDR2 (germline): MDHEN, SYDVKM. This CDR3 has 16 amino acids. With 5 bases clipped from V and 2 bases from J, the junction kept 9 bases outside the gene matches. CDR3 sequence: CASSGGLPDTYNEQFF. CDR3 DNA sequence: TGTGCCAGCAGTGGGGGACTACCTGATACCTACAATGAGCAGTTCTTC.

The gene calls are TRBV27 and TRBJ1-2; weak D call: TRBD1 (5 bases). Looked up from germline, CDR1 is MNHEY and CDR2 is SMNVEV (reference sequence). This CDR3 is 16 amino acids long. Deletions cut 4 bases from V and 4 bases from J, with 19 bases between. Written as DNA, the CDR3 is TGTGCCAGCAGTTCTCCTTCCATCCAGGGCCGCTATGGCTACACCTTC. Amino acid sequence: CASSSPSIQGRYGYTF.

The chain combines TRBV9 with TRBJ2-7; D is perhaps TRBD1 (5 bases). Germline V gene data show CDR1 as SGDLS and CDR2 as YYNGEE. The CDR3 contains 13 residues. The V end was cut by 8 bases, the J end by 2 bases, with 14 bases between. CDR3 protein: CASGPGQTYEQYF. In DNA, the CDR3 is TGTGCCAGTGGACCAGGGCAAACCTACGAGCAGTACTTC.

CDR3 nucleotides: TGTGCCAGCAGCCCAGATCCCCTAGCGTCTATTAGCACAGATACGCAGTATTTT. Its translation is CASSPDPLASISTDTQYF. The V and J genes are TRBV7-2 and TRBJ2-3; tentative D call: TRBD2 (6 bases). CDR3 size: 18 residues. Germline CDR1 reads SGHTA; CDR2 reads FQGNSA. Trimming stripped 5 bases from V and 0 bases from J, with 21 bases between.

This rearrangement joins TRBV12-1 to TRBJ2-7; TRBD2 is the table's D call, not checked against the DNA. TRBV12-1 represents a pseudogene. The CDR3 runs 19 residues. The CDR3 DNA reads TGTGCCAGCAGTCTTCGTGGGGTTAGCGCCCCATCCCCGTCTTACGAGCAGTACTTC. This translates into CASSLRGVSAPSPSYEQYF.

In its sample, this clone was seen a few times. The V gene is TRBV21-1, the J gene TRBJ2-1; the listed D gene, TRBD2, was not tested against the DNA. TRBV21-1 is reported as a pseudogene. This CDR3 comprises 18 residues. CDR3 coding DNA: TGTGCCAGCAGCATCGGACTAGCGGGAGGGATCTCCTACAATGAGCAGTTCTTC. It translates to CASSIGLAGGISYNEQFF.

This clone was recorded only once. V and J are TRBV7-8 and TRBJ2-1; 13 nucleotides match TRBD2. Germline V lookup: CDR1 SGHVS, CDR2 FQNEAQ. This CDR3 spans 18 amino acids. The V gene end was trimmed by 5 bases and the J gene end by 7 bases; junction bases not matched to a gene: 14. The chain's CDR3 is CASSVTTSGGALRNEQFF. The CDR3 nucleotides read TGTGCCAGCAGCGTAACAACTAGCGGGGGGGCTCTTAGGAATGAGCAGTTCTTC.

The chain links TRBV10-3 to TRBJ1-5; D possibly corresponds to TRBD1 (5 bases). CDR3 size: 14 residues. Germline V CDR1 and CDR2: ENHRY, SYGVKD. V was trimmed by 6 bases and J by 0 bases, leaving 9 bases between them. CDR3 loop: CAISSDNSNQPQHF. CDR3 bases: TGTGCCATCAGCTCGGACAATAGCAATCAGCCCCAGCATTTT.

The chain carries TRBV19 and TRBJ1-1; the match to TRBD1 covers 8 bases. The CDR3 spans 15 residues. CDR1 and CDR2 from the germline V gene are LNHDA and SQIVND (reference sequence). Germline trimming cut 4 bases from V and 3 bases from J; bases unmatched to any gene: 7. The CDR3 region has the DNA TGTGCCAGTAGTAGTCAGGGGGCCTGGGACACTGAAGCTTTCTTT. As protein: CASSSQGAWDTEAFF.

The chain has TRBV7-9 and TRBJ2-1; 9 bases align to TRBD2. V lost 3 bases, J lost 10 bases, and 7 bases stayed unmatched. The CDR3 is made up of 14 amino acids. Germline V gives CDR1 SEHNR, CDR2 FQNEAQ (reference sequence). The CDR3 is CASSFGGRASEQFF. In nucleotides, the CDR3 is TGTGCCAGCAGCTTCGGCGGGAGGGCATCCGAGCAGTTCTTC.

V and J are TRBV7-2 and TRBJ1-1; D not certain. The CDR3 length is 13 residues. Looked up from germline, CDR1 is SGHTA and CDR2 is FQGNSA. The germline V and J ends were trimmed by 1 base and 3 bases, with 6 bases remaining between them. CDR3 residues: CASSLDSHTEAFF. CDR3 sequence (DNA): TGTGCCAGCAGCTTAGACAGCCACACTGAAGCTTTCTTT.

The gene calls are TRBV2 and TRBJ2-4; 12 nucleotides line up with TRBD2. The CDR3 sequence is 13 residues long. From germline, CDR1 is SNHLY and CDR2 FYNNEI. V lost 7 bases to trimming and J lost 13 bases; unmatched junction nucleotides: 8. This chain's CDR3 is CASIGTSGYLQYF. The CDR3 DNA reads as TGTGCCAGCATAGGGACTAGCGGGTATCTCCAGTACTTC.

CDR3 loop: CASSLVTGGTGELFF. CDR3 nucleotide sequence: TGTGCCAGCAGCTTGGTGACAGGGGGCACCGGGGAGCTGTTTTTT. The chain joins TRBV11-2 to TRBJ2-2; 9 bases are shared with TRBD1. The J segment lost 4 bases and the V segment lost 3 bases, leaving 3 bases of the junction unmatched. Germline V gene lookup returns CDR1 SGHAT and CDR2 FQNNGV. CDR3 length: 15 residues.

This clone showed up just a few times. The chain links TRBV7-2 to TRBJ2-7; 7 nucleotides agree with TRBD1. The CDR3 is 15 residues long. Trimming took 1 base from V and 3 from J; bases not matched to a gene: 6. Germline-derived CDR1 and CDR2 are SGHTA and FQGNSA. CDR3 nucleotide sequence: TGTGCCAGCAGCTTAGGAGTAGGGGGCATCTACGAGCAGTACTTC. Protein: CASSLGVGGIYEQYF.

The rearrangement links TRBV5-1 to TRBJ2-7; the match to TRBD2 covers 10 bases. This CDR3 is 15 amino acids long. CDR1 SGHRS and CDR2 YFSETQ come from the germline V gene. Unmatched junction bases numbered 5, after V lost 2 bases and J lost 3 bases. The CDR3 DNA sequence: TGCGCCAGCAGCTTAGCTAGCGGGAGAATCTACGAGCAGTACTTC. This gives the protein CASSLASGRIYEQYF. The full variable domain, with the rest looked up from reference TRBV5-1 and TRBJ2-7, is KAGVTQTPRYLIKTRGQQVTLSCSPISGHRSVSWYQQTPGQGLQFLFEYFSETQRNKGNFPGRFSGRQFSNSRSEMNVSTLELGDSALYLCASSLASGRIYEQYFGPGTRLTVT.

The chain carries TRBV18 and TRBJ2-7, with D possibly matching TRBD2 (6 bases). Germline CDR1 and CDR2: KGHSH and LQKENI. This CDR3 is 15 amino acids long. V was pared by 6 bases and J by 1 base, with 16 bases between. This chain's CDR3 is CASSDGTPRSYEQYF. CDR3 in DNA: TGTGCCAGCTCGGACGGGACTCCCAGGTCCTACGAGCAGTACTTC.

V gene TRBV10-1 combines with J gene TRBJ1-1; possibly TRBD1 for D (6 bases). This CDR3 comprises 14 residues. Germline CDR1 is WNHNN and CDR2 is SYGVQD (reference sequence). Trimming removed 9 bases from V and 1 base from J, with 15 bases in between. The CDR3 DNA reads as TGCGCCAGGAAAAGACAGGAAACGAACACTGAAGCTTTCTTT. Amino acid sequence: CARKRQETNTEAFF.

A remark on this clone: The same CDR3 also results from other DNA sequences found in this sample. V usage is TRBV5-1 and J usage is TRBJ2-3; D is perhaps TRBD2 (6 bases). Per the germline V gene, CDR1 is SGHRS and CDR2 is YFSETQ. The CDR3 contains 14 residues. The ends were cut back, 2 bases at V and 0 bases at J, with 7 bases in the middle. CDR3 sequence (DNA): TGCGCCAGCAGCTTCGGAGGGAGCACAGATACGCAGTATTTT. This codes for CASSFGGSTDTQYF.

This chain links TRBV27 with TRBJ2-7; weak D call: TRBD2 (5 bases). The V end lost 5 bases, the J end lost 2 bases, and 13 bases lay between the germline ends. Germline V gene sequence: CDR1 MNHEY, CDR2 SMNVEV (reference sequence). This CDR3 comprises 14 residues. The CDR3 sequence: CASSPVAGPYEQYF. The CDR3 DNA reads as TGTGCCAGCAGTCCAGTTGCGGGTCCCTACGAGCAGTACTTC.

V and J are TRBV7-2 and TRBJ1-1; D remains unclear. Germline assignment: CDR1 SGHTA and CDR2 FQGNSA. V lost 6 bases and J lost 0, with 14 bases in between. CDR3 size: 15 residues. The CDR3 protein is CASRLLGGVNTEAFF. As DNA, the CDR3 is TGTGCCAGCAGGCTCCTTGGCGGGGTGAACACTGAAGCTTTCTTT. The full variable domain, with the rest looked up from reference TRBV7-2 and TRBJ1-1, is GAGVSQSPSNKVTEKGKDVELRCDPISGHTALYWYRQSLGQGLEFLIYFQGNSAPDKSGLPSDRFSAERTGGSVSTLTIQRTQQEDSAVYLCASRLLGGVNTEAFFGQGTRLTVV.

A single count supports this clone. V is TRBV7-9 and J is TRBJ1-2; D not resolved. The CDR3 length is 13 residues. V lost 5 bases, J lost 0 bases, and 7 bases lay in between. Germline values: CDR1 SEHNR, CDR2 FQNEAQ (reference sequence). This CDR3 is CASSHDTNYGYTF. CDR3 coding DNA: TGTGCCAGCAGCCACGACACTAACTATGGCTACACCTTC.

The rearrangement uses TRBV19 and TRBJ1-4; 10 bases match TRBD1. From germline, CDR1 is LNHDA and CDR2 SQIVND (reference sequence). Trimming took 7 bases from V and 2 from J; bases not matched to a gene: 4. The CDR3 spans 15 residues. Written as DNA, the CDR3 is TGTGCCAGTACAAGACAGGGGGCTACTAATGAAAAACTGTTTTTT. The encoded protein is CASTRQGATNEKLFF.